This TCR beta chain was recorded in a study of identical twins. Study-wide results and caveats: Alpha sequences that were out-of-frame and twin-shared showed an excess of low generation probability. Beta out-of-frame sequences showed weaker excess twin sharing.

TCRdb re-called the 5' RACE reads with MiXCR, one entry per CDR3 protein. This sample has a few hundred thousand distinct CDR3 sequences, with 8% to 9.5% found just once. In this sample, this clonotype turned up a few times. What it recognizes is unknown. Germline V gives CDR1 SGDLS, CDR2 YYNGEE. V gave up 0 bases and J gave up 4 bases, with 10 bases separating them. CDR3 length: 14 residues. The same data also went into a second study, on yellow fever vaccine responses in identical twins. That investigation notes: A vaccine T cell response that seemed partly convergent and partly personalized was reported in twins.

This chain uses TRBV9 with TRBJ1-1, with a possible D match to TRBD1 (5 bases). This receptor was taken from a woman between 18 and 29 years old in good health. Sequencing was performed on CD8+ T cells sorted from blood. CDR3 residues: CASSVEGAVTEAFF. The DNA for the CDR3 is TGTGCCAGCAGCGTAGAAGGGGCGGTCACTGAAGCTTTCTTT.